This T cell receptor beta chain was sequenced during a study of low-dose radiotherapy and immunotherapy resistance in tumors. Noted time point: before trial treatment. In germline, CDR1 is MNHEY, CDR2 SMNVEV (reference sequence). V lost 5 bases to trimming and J lost 8 bases, with 28 bases between them. The CDR3 is 18 residues long. This clonotype was detected ten times or more. Both TCRalpha and TCRbeta chains were reverse transcribed with V-gene-specific primers. TCR amplification ran 15 to 25 PCR cycles using constant-region and V-primer adapter primers. TCRdb passed the reads through MiXCR, listing each CDR3 protein once. The table has some 39,000 distinct CDR3 sequences, roughly a third seen once.

This chain joins TRBV27 and TRBJ2-1; D might be TRBD1 or TRBD2, each matching 5 bases. This TCR was sampled from a male donor with gallbladder cancer. Sequencing was performed on PBMCs, taken before treatment. This chain's CDR3 is CASSPSPGWGSTHDEQFF. In nucleotides, the CDR3 is TGTGCCAGCAGTCCTTCTCCCGGGTGGGGGTCTACACACGATGAGCAGTTCTTC.